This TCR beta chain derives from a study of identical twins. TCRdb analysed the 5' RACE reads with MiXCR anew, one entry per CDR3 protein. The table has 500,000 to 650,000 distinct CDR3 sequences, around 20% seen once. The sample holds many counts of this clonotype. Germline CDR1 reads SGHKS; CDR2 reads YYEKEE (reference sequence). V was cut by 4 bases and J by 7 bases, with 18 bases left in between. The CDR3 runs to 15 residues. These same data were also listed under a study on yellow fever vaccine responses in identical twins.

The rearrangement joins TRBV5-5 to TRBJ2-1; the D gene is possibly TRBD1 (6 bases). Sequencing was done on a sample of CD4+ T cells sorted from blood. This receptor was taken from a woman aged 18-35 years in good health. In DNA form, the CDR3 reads TGTGCCAGCAGCCAGGACAGTCAGCCGTGGAATGAGCAGTTCTTC. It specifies CASSQDSQPWNEQFF.